One TCR beta chain is described in this entry. Clones were sequenced by immunoSEQ multiplex PCR, and TCRdb holds only the in-frame ones, with some missing. The data contain about 17,000 clones, about 83% of them singletons. V was pared by 4 bases and J by 3 bases, with 13 bases between. Germline assignment: CDR1 ENHRY and CDR2 SYGVKD. CDR3 size: 14 residues. The data derive from a study of T cells in localized non-small cell lung cancer. This receptor was obtained from a male donor at least 60 years old with stage III lung adenocarcinoma. The chain employs TRBV10-3 and TRBJ2-7; D unclear. This specimen consisted of peripheral blood, obtained before any cancer treatment. In DNA, the CDR3 is TGTGCCATCAGTGTGCTGGCAGAAGGCTACGAGCAGTACTTC. Its protein product is CAISVLAEGYEQYF.